Sequencing of this T cell receptor beta chain was carried out in a study of T-cell memory formation after mild COVID-19. Study results and caveats: Those CD4+ clones that contracted were mainly in CM and EM (CD8+ ones in EMRA). From day 15 to 85, contracting clones were balanced between CD4 and CD8, whereas later expanders leaned toward CD4+. The authors did not confirm SARS-CoV-2 specificity of second-wave clones peaking day 37. Cross-reactive memory appears to have joined, as suggested by some responding clones showing up in pre-infection memory.

V was clipped by 0 bases and J by 10 bases, with 10 bases between them. Germline assignment: CDR1 MNHEY and CDR2 SVGEGT. The CDR3 contains 13 residues. This clonotype was picked up a small number of times. Its antigen is as yet unknown. Each CDR3 protein is one row after TCRdb ran MiXCR on the 5' RACE reads. In the table there are around 500,000 distinct CDR3 sequences, around a sixth of which are singletons. The receptor comes from an adult woman who had mild COVID-19 (a few samples of this study predate the infection). Cell type and time point are not known. Sequencing was performed on PBMCs or a T cell subset sorted from them (not recorded which). This chain uses TRBV6-2 or TRBV6-3 with TRBJ2-1; a weak D match, TRBD2 (5 bases). The CDR3: CASSYSDTGEQFF. The CDR3 region has the DNA TGTGCCAGCAGTTACTCAGACACGGGAGAGCAGTTCTTC.